Listed below are T cell receptor beta chains from one sample, sequenced in a study of vaccination and CD4 T cells after COVID-19. Their antigens remain unidentified. MiXCR, applied by TCRdb to the PCR reads, yields one record per CDR3 protein. The top ten clones hold 4.9% of a sample with approximately 21,000 distinct CDR3 sequences, roughly 43% of them seen once. The sample in question was CD4+ T cells from blood, cultured in vitro, obtained about 7 months after SARS-CoV-2 vaccination. The receptors originated from a human donor who had recovered from COVID-19. Each CDR3 is given with its conserved first and last residue. D genes are given only for firm matches. Expanded clones are given a class, and other clones once, few, many or no size at all.

.	TRBJ2-1	.	TRBV4-1	CASSQDRNEQFF	TGCGCCAGCAGCCAAGATCGGAATGAGCAGTTCTTC
TRBD2	TRBJ2-1	.	TRBV6-2/TRBV6-3	CASTNSGRAGHEQFF	TGTGCCAGCACTAATAGCGGGAGGGCCGGGCATGAGCAGTTCTTC
.	TRBJ2-3	.	TRBV7-9	CASSLGPPGAQLNTQYF	TGTGCCAGCAGCTTAGGACCGCCAGGGGCTCAACTAAATACGCAGTATTTT
.	TRBJ2-7	.	TRBV7-8	CASSFADRLSSYEQYF	TGTGCCAGCAGCTTTGCCGACAGGCTATCCTCCTACGAGCAGTACTTC
TRBD1	TRBJ1-2	.	TRBV6-1	CASSEWDRGGYTF	TGTGCCAGCAGTGAATGGGACAGGGGTGGCTACACCTTC
.	TRBJ2-1	.	TRBV21-1	CASSKSAGGHEQFF	TGTGCCAGCAGCAAATCAGCGGGAGGTCACGAGCAGTTCTTC
.	TRBJ2-1	few	TRBV7-6	CASSFVSGNNEQFF	TGTGCCAGCAGCTTCGTAAGCGGTAACAATGAGCAGTTCTTC
TRBD1	TRBJ2-7	few	TRBV6-1	CATTPGTGTYEQYF	TGTGCCACAACCCCAGGGACAGGGACCTACGAGCAGTACTTC
TRBD2	TRBJ2-5	few	TRBV5-4	CASSLAASGSGQETQYF	TGTGCCAGCAGCTTAGCGGCTAGCGGGAGTGGCCAAGAGACCCAGTACTTC
.	TRBJ1-1	.	TRBV2	CASREGSNTEAFF	TGTGCCAGCAGGGAAGGGTCGAACACTGAAGCTTTCTTT
.	TRBJ2-1	.	TRBV7-3	CASSSSGWDEQFF	TGTGCCAGCAGCTCGTCGGGGTGGGATGAGCAGTTCTTC
TRBD1	TRBJ1-2	.	TRBV7-9	CASSLTGQGLNGYTF	TGTGCCAGCAGCTTAACAGGACAGGGGTTGAATGGCTACACCTTC
TRBD2	TRBJ2-5	once	TRBV4-3	CASSQDWGGQETQYF	TGCGCCAGCAGCCAAGATTGGGGGGGGCAAGAGACCCAGTACTTC
.	TRBJ1-6	few	TRBV20-1	CSAGKQGRGESSYNSPLHF	TGCAGTGCTGGCAAACAAGGCCGTGGAGAAAGCTCCTATAATTCACCCCTCCACTTT
.	TRBJ1-3	.	TRBV20-1	CSARRVSGNTIYF	TGCAGTGCTAGACGAGTAAGCGGAAACACCATATATTTT
.	TRBJ2-3	.	TRBV19	CASSGDTDTQYF	TGTGCCAGTAGTGGGGACACAGATACGCAGTATTTT
.	TRBJ2-7	.	TRBV28	CASSFQGKYYEQYF	TGTGCCAGCAGTTTTCAGGGCAAATACTACGAGCAGTACTTC
TRBD2	TRBJ2-3	.	TRBV20-1	CSANRQKGLVNPDTQYF	TGCAGTGCTAACCGCCAAAAAGGACTAGTCAACCCAGATACGCAGTATTTT
.	TRBJ2-2	.	TRBV7-3	CASSPYKNTGELFF	TGTGCCAGCAGCCCTTACAAGAACACCGGGGAGCTGTTTTTT
.	TRBJ1-1	.	TRBV5-4	CASSLDRYGEAFF	TGTGCCAGCAGCTTGGATCGGTACGGGGAGGCTTTCTTT
TRBD2	TRBJ2-3	.	TRBV6-1	CASSVASGRKDTQYF	TGTGCCAGCAGTGTAGCTAGCGGGAGAAAAGATACGCAGTATTTT
TRBD2	TRBJ2-1	.	TRBV15	CATSRDRLAGGPRSEQFF	TGTGCCACCAGCAGAGATAGACTAGCGGGAGGGCCGAGGTCTGAGCAGTTCTTC
TRBD1	TRBJ2-1	.	TRBV7-2	CASSLDGQGRYNEQFF	TGTGCCAGCAGCTTAGACGGACAGGGCAGATACAATGAGCAGTTCTTC
.	TRBJ2-5	few	TRBV6-1	CASRGLQVQETQYF	TGTGCCAGCAGGGGCCTGCAGGTACAAGAGACCCAGTACTTC
TRBD2	TRBJ2-5	.	TRBV6-1	CASSPTGTSGRTETQYF	TGTGCCAGCAGTCCCACCGGGACTAGCGGGAGAACGGAGACCCAGTACTTC
.	TRBJ2-7	.	TRBV20-1	CSASPPGAYEQYF	TGCAGTGCTAGCCCCCCAGGAGCCTACGAGCAGTACTTC
TRBD1	TRBJ1-2	few	TRBV19	CASSTQGAGGYGYTF	TGTGCCAGTAGTACACAGGGGGCTGGTGGCTATGGCTACACCTTC
.	TRBJ1-1	few	TRBV27	CASSSQGLNTEAFF	TGTGCCAGCAGTTCCCAGGGCCTGAACACTGAAGCTTTCTTT